The clone carrying this T cell receptor (beta chain) was detected only once. Its cognate antigen is unknown. There are 14 residues in the CDR3. CDR1 and CDR2 from the germline V gene are SNHLY and FYNNEI. V gave up 4 bases and J gave up 4 bases; unmatched junction bases: 3. These data originate in a study of OX40 agonist ivuxolimab in advanced cancers. Study background: The diagnoses of dose-escalation patients were hepatocellular carcinoma, melanoma, renal cell or head and neck cancer. Study conclusions and caveats: Averaged across samples, CD8+ T cells carried more expanded clones than CD4+ did. At doses 0.1 to 3.0 mg/kg, CD4+ and CD8+ clones expanded.

Clones were sequenced by immunoSEQ multiplex PCR, and TCRdb holds only the in-frame ones, with some missing. This table holds 95,000 to 100,000 clones, about 80% found once. This rearrangement joins TRBV2 to TRBJ2-2; 7 bases fit TRBD1. This TCR came from an adult with an advanced solid tumor such as melanoma, head and neck, liver or kidney cancer. This specimen consisted of CD4+ or CD8+ T cells sorted from blood, obtained in a trial of the OX40 agonist ivuxolimab. CDR3 in amino acids: CASSVQGPTGELFF. CDR3 sequence (DNA): TGTGCCAGCAGTGTACAGGGGCCCACCGGGGAGCTGTTTTTT.